One sample yielded the 6 T cell receptor beta chains listed below, sequenced in a study of blood T cell repertoires in COVID-19. Profiling relied on immunoSEQ multiplex PCR, and the TCRdb table lists in-frame clones only, not all of them. The sample includes some 110,000 clones, roughly 80% of them seen just once. The sample comprised peripheral blood. The receptors derive from a man aged 50 or older with acute or convalescent COVID-19.

This clone was detected once. This rearrangement joins TRBV3-1 (or the pseudogene TRBV3-2) to TRBJ1-2, with 9 bases aligning to TRBD1. Germline V gene lookup returns CDR1 LGHDT and CDR2 YNNKEL (reference sequence). V dropped 3 bases and J dropped 6; count of bases not matched to a gene: 8. The CDR3 loop spans 15 amino acids. The CDR3 spells CASSQVPGQGNGYTF. CDR3 bases: TGTGCCAGCAGCCAGGTACCGGGACAGGGAAATGGCTACACCTTC.

The J gene is TRBJ2-1, the V gene TRBV10-2; D perhaps matches TRBD2 (6 bases). Germline V CDR1 and CDR2: WSHSY, SAAADI. Trimming pared 3 bases from V and 1 base from J, leaving 10 bases between. The CDR3 sequence is 15 residues long. The CDR3, as DNA: TGCGCCAGCAGTGATTCACTAGCATCCTACAATGAGCAGTTCTTC. The encoded protein is CASSDSLASYNEQFF.

The V and J genes are TRBV19 and TRBJ2-2; D is possibly TRBD1 (7 bases). The V gene's germline CDR1 is LNHDA and CDR2 SQIVND (reference sequence). V lost 10 bases, J lost 3 bases, and 18 bases lay in between. CDR3 size: 15 residues. CDR3 sequence: CATPGEGAYTGELFF. CDR3 DNA sequence: TGTGCCACCCCGGGAGAGGGGGCCTACACCGGGGAGCTGTTTTTT.

This clone has more than one count but fewer than ten. The chain carries TRBV4-2 and TRBJ2-7; 8 bases fit TRBD1. This CDR3 spans 15 amino acids. The germline V gene encodes CDR1 LGHNA and CDR2 YNFKEQ. The junction had 5 bases not matched to a gene; V was cut back by 1 base and J by 3 bases. The CDR3: CASSQVRTGNYEQYF. As DNA, the CDR3 is TGTGCCAGCAGCCAAGTCCGGACAGGGAACTACGAGCAGTACTTC.

This clone has a count of ten or more. J is TRBJ2-1 and V is TRBV27; 11 bases map to TRBD2. This CDR3 is 16 amino acids long. Germline V lookup: CDR1 MNHEY, CDR2 SMNVEV (reference sequence). Unmatched junction bases numbered 5, after V lost 5 bases and J lost 2 bases. As DNA, the CDR3 is TGTGCCAGCAGTCCCCCGGGACTAGCGGCCTACAATGAGCAGTTCTTC. Translated: CASSPPGLAAYNEQFF.

The V gene is TRBV20-1, the J gene TRBJ1-2, with 9 bases lining up with TRBD1. CDR1 and CDR2 (germline): DFQATT, SNEGSKA (reference sequence). The CDR3 is 11 amino acids. The junction had 3 bases not matched to a gene; V was cut back by 5 bases and J by 8 bases. The CDR3 DNA follows: TGCAGTGCTCGACAGGGGGGCGGCTACACCTTC. Residues: CSARQGGGYTF.